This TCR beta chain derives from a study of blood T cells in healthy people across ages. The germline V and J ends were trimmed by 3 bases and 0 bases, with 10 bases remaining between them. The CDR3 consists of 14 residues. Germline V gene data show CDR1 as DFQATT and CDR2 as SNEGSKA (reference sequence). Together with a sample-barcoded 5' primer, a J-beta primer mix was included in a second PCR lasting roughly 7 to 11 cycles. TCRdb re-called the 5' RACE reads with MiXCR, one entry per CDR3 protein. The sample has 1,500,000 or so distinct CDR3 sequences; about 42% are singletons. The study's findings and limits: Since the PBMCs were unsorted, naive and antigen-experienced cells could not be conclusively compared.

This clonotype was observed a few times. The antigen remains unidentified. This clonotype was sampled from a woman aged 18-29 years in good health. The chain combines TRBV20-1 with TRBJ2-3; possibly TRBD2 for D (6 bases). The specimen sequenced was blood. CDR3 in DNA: TGCAGTGCTAGGGACGCGGGGAGCACAGATACGCAGTATTTT. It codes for CSARDAGSTDTQYF.